Following are 26 T cell receptor beta chains from one sample sequenced in a study of breast tumors, draining lymph nodes, adjacent tissues. One entry per CDR3 protein results from TCRdb running MiXCR on the multiplex PCR reads. The sample has fewer than 300,000 distinct CDR3 sequences; roughly 30% are singletons. The lymph nodes were axillary draining lymph nodes from breast cancer patients. The sequenced sample was axillary lymph node tissue. Every receptor here comes from a female donor with breast cancer. Some clones in this sample may be carry-over from other donors' samples.

About this clonotype: The final CDR3 position lacks the conserved phenylalanine or tryptophan, pointing to a likely read error. No DNA is shown, since the ends of the CDR3 on it are uncertain; the CDR3 is the one TCRdb lists. V gene TRBV7-9 combines with J gene TRBJ1-3. The CDR3 has 11 residues if both end residues are counted. CDR1 is SEHNR, CDR2 FQNEAQ, per germline (reference sequence). This CDR3 is CASSRWVSGRA.

This clonotype was detected a few times. It may be a read error: a sequence one base away is much more abundant. The rearrangement uses TRBV11-3 and TRBJ2-1; no clear D. Deletions cut 5 bases from V and 12 bases from J, with 17 bases between. The CDR3 contains 13 residues. CDR1 and CDR2 from the germline V gene are SGHNT and YENEEA. The CDR3 DNA sequence: TGTGCCAGCAGCCCAATGGAGAGGCCTAGGCAGTTCTTC. It translates to CASSPMERPRQFF.

The rearrangement uses TRBV29-1 and TRBJ2-7; D is unresolved. Per the germline V gene, CDR1 is SQVTM and CDR2 is ANQGSEA. The length of the CDR3 is 12 residues. Trimming took off 7 bases at V and 0 bases at J, with 10 bases between the two ends. This CDR3 reads CSARESSYEQYF. CDR3 DNA: TGCAGCGCCCGCGAGAGCTCCTACGAGCAGTACTTC.

The sample holds many counts of this clonotype. Relative to the germline gene, one junction end is altered; a read error may explain this. V and J are TRBV14 and TRBJ2-5, with a weak D call TRBD2 (5 bases). Germline loops: CDR1 SGHDN, CDR2 FVKESK. The CDR3 loop spans 14 amino acids. The CDR3 is CASSQNRGQETQSF. As DNA, the CDR3 is TGTGCCAGCAGCCAAAACCGAGGGCAAGAGACCCAGTCCTTC. Full variable domain (remainder filled in from reference TRBV14 and TRBJ2-5): EAGVTQFPSHSVIEKGQTVTLRCDPISGHDNLYWYRRVMGKEIKFLLHFVKESKQDESGMPNNRFLAERTGGTYSTLKVQPAELEDSGVYFCASSQNRGQETQSFGPGTRLLVL.

Notes on this clonotype: A read error may be the cause here, since a much bigger clone is one base away. The rearrangement joins TRBV6-2 or TRBV6-3 to TRBJ2-1, with D tentatively TRBD2 (5 bases). This CDR3 is 11 amino acids long. Per the germline V gene, CDR1 is MNHEY and CDR2 is SVGEGT. CDR3 in amino acids: CACSYLGIQFF. Written as DNA, the CDR3 is TGTGCCTGCAGTTACCTCGGGATTCAGTTCTTC.

This clonotype was recorded a few times. Being one base from a much bigger clone, this may be a read error. The V gene is TRBV7-8, the J gene TRBJ2-7; 10 bases map to TRBD1. The germline V gene encodes CDR1 SGHVS and CDR2 FQNEAQ. The CDR3 runs 15 residues. CDR3 sequence: CVSSFGTGDFYKQYF. CDR3 sequence (DNA): TGTGTCAGCAGCTTTGGGACAGGGGACTTCTACAAGCAGTACTTC.

This clonotype was seen many times. The chain recombines TRBV15 with TRBJ2-1, with 14 bases matching TRBD2. Germline-derived CDR1 and CDR2 are LNHNV and YYDKDF (reference sequence). This CDR3 is 14 amino acids long. V was pared by 8 bases and J by 5 bases, with 2 bases of the junction left unmatched. The CDR3 DNA sequence: TGTGCCACCGGGACTAGCGGGAGTCACAATGAGCAGTTCTTC. As protein: CATGTSGSHNEQFF. The complete variable domain, with remaining parts taken from reference TRBV15 and TRBJ2-1, reads DAMVIQNPRYQVTQFGKPVTLSCSQTLNHNVMYWYQQKSSQAPKLLFHYYDKDFNNEADTPDNFQSRRPNTSFCFLDIRSPGLGDTAMYLCATGTSGSHNEQFFGPGTRLTVL.

J is TRBJ2-1 and V is TRBV9; possible D gene TRBD2, 6 bases. Between the trimmed V and J ends, which lost 0 bases and 7 bases, there was a span of 20 bases. CDR3 length: 17 residues. Germline loops: CDR1 SGDLS, CDR2 YYNGEE. DNA of the CDR3: TGTGCCAGCAGCGTAGCTAGCGTTGAACTAGGGGTTAATGAGCAGTTCTTC. Translated: CASSVASVELGVNEQFF.

This clonotype was counted at least ten times. This chain joins TRBV19 and TRBJ2-7; D is possibly TRBD1 (6 bases). This CDR3 has 12 residues. Trimming removed 3 bases from V and 7 bases from J, with 10 bases in between. Germline V gene lookup returns CDR1 LNHDA and CDR2 SQIVND (reference sequence). CDR3 in DNA: TGTGCCAGTAGTATCCGAGGGGGAGAGCAGTACTTC. It translates to CASSIRGGEQYF.

Worth noting for this clonotype: The conserved final phenylalanine or tryptophan is absent from the CDR3, which likely points to a read error. It is unclear where the CDR3 begins or ends on the DNA, so no DNA is shown, and the CDR3 is as TCRdb lists it. The V gene is TRBV15, the J gene TRBJ1-3. Termini included, the CDR3 measures 9 amino acids. Germline V lookup: CDR1 LNHNV, CDR2 YYDKDF (reference sequence). This CDR3 reads CATSRGNSP.

There are many counts of this clonotype. The CDR3, as DNA: TGTGCCTGGAGCCCAGGGACCCTTTACAATGAGCAGTTCTTC. Translated, it gives CAWSPGTLYNEQFF. J is TRBJ2-1 and V is TRBV30; D tentatively reads TRBD1 or TRBD2 (5 bases each). V shed 3 bases and J shed 4 bases, with 13 bases lying between them. The germline V gene encodes CDR1 GTSNPN and CDR2 SVGIG (reference sequence). This CDR3 is 14 amino acids long.

This sequence joins TRBV20-1 and TRBJ2-3; D is perhaps TRBD1 (5 bases). CDR1 and CDR2 (germline): DFQATT, SNEGSKA (reference sequence). This CDR3 has 14 amino acids. V shed 6 bases and J shed 8 bases, with 21 bases lying between them. This chain's CDR3 is CSALRQPNTSTQYF. CDR3 coding DNA: TGCAGTGCCCTCAGACAGCCAAACACCTCTACGCAGTATTTT.

This clonotype was seen repeatedly, ten times or more. The chain has TRBV7-2 and TRBJ2-2; no definite D call. Trimming stripped 5 bases from V and 6 bases from J, with 7 bases between. CDR1 is SGHTA, CDR2 FQGNSA, per germline. This CDR3 comprises 12 residues. The CDR3 spells CASSHHPGELFF. The CDR3 nucleotides are TGTGCCAGCAGCCACCACCCCGGGGAGCTGTTTTTT.

Here the CDR3 reads CASSLGRQLYGYTF. The CDR3 coding sequence is TGTGCCAGCAGTTTAGGCCGGCAGCTCTATGGCTACACCTTC. This chain links TRBV28 with TRBJ1-2; D not certain. V was clipped by 2 bases and J by 4 bases, with 11 bases between them. Germline CDR1 is MDHEN and CDR2 is SYDVKM. This CDR3 region has 14 residues.

The chain is built from TRBV29-1 and TRBJ1-6; D may be TRBD1 (6 bases). The CDR3 sequence is 13 residues long. Trimming took off 6 bases at V and 3 bases at J, with 9 bases between the two ends. Germline lookup yields CDR1 SQVTM and CDR2 ANQGSEA. CDR3 amino acids: CSVRQDYNSPLHF. The DNA for the CDR3 is TGCAGCGTGAGACAGGACTATAATTCACCCCTCCACTTT.

This clonotype occurred a few times. The chain employs TRBV6-5 and TRBJ2-1; perhaps TRBD2 as D (5 bases). This CDR3 comprises 14 residues. V was pared by 0 bases and J by 10 bases, with 13 bases between. Germline V gene sequence: CDR1 MNHEY, CDR2 SVGAGI. The CDR3 spells CASSYSIEGYEQFF. The CDR3 nucleotides read TGTGCCAGCAGTTACTCGATAGAGGGATACGAGCAGTTCTTC.

This clonotype was recorded once. Being one base from a much bigger clone, this may be a read error. The chain combines TRBV6-5 with TRBJ2-5, with 8 bases that match TRBD2. The CDR3 is 15 residues long. The V gene end was trimmed by 5 bases and the J gene end by 7 bases; junction bases not matched to a gene: 12. The germline V gene has CDR1 MNHEY and CDR2 SVGAGI. The CDR3 loop is CASSHDGGGKGTQYF. In nucleotides, the CDR3 is TGTGCCAGCAGTCACGATGGCGGGGGGAAAGGGACCCAGTACTTC.

Turning to this clonotype: This may come from a read error, since a much larger clone is one base off. The chain recombines TRBV20-1 with TRBJ2-3; 7 bases are shared with TRBD2. Germline V gene lookup returns CDR1 DFQATT and CDR2 SNEGSKA (reference sequence). The CDR3 loop spans 14 amino acids. The CDR3 protein is CSASGLLLTATQYF. The DNA for the CDR3 is TGCAGTGCTTCGGGACTACTCCTCACAGCTACGCAGTATTTT.

The gene calls are TRBV12-3 or TRBV12-4 and TRBJ2-3; TRBD2 aligns across 7 bases. This CDR3 contains 13 residues. J was trimmed by 11 bases and V by 6 bases; bases with no gene match: 11. The CDR3 bases are TGTGCCAGCAGCACCCCTAGCGGCAATGAGCAGTATTTT. It yields the protein CASSTPSGNEQYF.

This clonotype was detected many times. This chain joins TRBV20-1 and TRBJ2-1; a possible D gene is TRBD1 (5 bases). With 0 bases removed from V and 3 bases from J, the gap between germline ends came to 15 bases. Germline assignment: CDR1 DFQATT and CDR2 SNEGSKA (reference sequence). The CDR3 is 16 residues long. The CDR3 sequence: CSARDPRTQVYNEQFF. The CDR3 nucleotides are TGCAGTGCTAGAGATCCCAGGACACAAGTCTACAATGAGCAGTTCTTC.

A remark on this clonotype: A read error may produce the germline difference seen at one junction end. In nucleotides, the CDR3 is TGTGCCAGCCTTCGCGCAGGGCAACGGACTGAAGCTTTC. Protein product: CASLRAGQRTEAF. This sequence joins TRBV6-5 and TRBJ2-6; perhaps D is TRBD1 or TRBD2 (5 bases each). This CDR3 has 13 amino acids. CDR1 and CDR2 from the germline V gene are MNHEY and SVGAGI.

This clonotype was observed many times. The chain has TRBV9 and TRBJ2-1; D not certain. This CDR3 is built from 14 residues. Trimming cost V 3 bases and J 7 bases, with 14 bases left between them. CDR1 SGDLS and CDR2 YYNGEE come from the germline V gene. The CDR3 DNA is TGTGCCAGCAGCGCGAAAAACTACAATAATGAGCAGTTCTTC. Protein product: CASSAKNYNNEQFF.

In its sample, this clonotype was seen once. The V and J genes are TRBV12-3 or TRBV12-4 and TRBJ2-7; 9 bases fit TRBD2. The CDR3 is 15 amino acids. Trimming cost V 6 bases and J 5 bases; bases outside gene matches: 11. The CDR3 DNA is TGTGCCAGCAGCTTGGCGACTAGCGGAGGCCACGAGCAGTACTTC. Its protein is CASSLATSGGHEQYF.

This clonotype was counted many times. The chain links TRBV29-1 to TRBJ2-3, with 9 bases that match TRBD1. This CDR3 is built from 13 residues. CDR1 and CDR2 (germline): SQVTM, ANQGSEA. Trimming removed 6 bases from V and 6 bases from J; junction bases left unmatched: 7. DNA for the CDR3: TGCAGCGTCCGACAGGGGGGTTTGGATACGCAGTATTTT. Translated: CSVRQGGLDTQYF.

Comment on this clonotype: The conserved phenylalanine or tryptophan is not found at the CDR3 terminus, so this likely reflects a read error. The J gene is TRBJ1-6, the V gene TRBV19, with D maybe TRBD1 (6 bases). CDR3 length equals 14 residues. Germline CDR1 and CDR2: LNHDA and SQIVND (reference sequence). The CDR3 DNA follows: TGTGCCAGTAGGATAGACAGGCCCAATTCACCCCTCCACCTT. Its translation: CASRIDRPNSPLHL.

This clonotype has ten or more counts. A much bigger clone sits one base away, suggesting this may be a read error. This chain uses TRBV20-1 with TRBJ2-5, with 8 positions matching TRBD2. J gave up 5 bases and V 0 bases, and 8 bases lay outside the gene matches. In germline, CDR1 is DFQATT, CDR2 SNEGSKA (reference sequence). CDR3 length equals 15 residues. DNA for the CDR3: TGCAGTGCTAGAGAGGGCAGCGGGAGCGCGGAGACCCAGTACTTC. It is translated as CSAREGSGSAETQYF.